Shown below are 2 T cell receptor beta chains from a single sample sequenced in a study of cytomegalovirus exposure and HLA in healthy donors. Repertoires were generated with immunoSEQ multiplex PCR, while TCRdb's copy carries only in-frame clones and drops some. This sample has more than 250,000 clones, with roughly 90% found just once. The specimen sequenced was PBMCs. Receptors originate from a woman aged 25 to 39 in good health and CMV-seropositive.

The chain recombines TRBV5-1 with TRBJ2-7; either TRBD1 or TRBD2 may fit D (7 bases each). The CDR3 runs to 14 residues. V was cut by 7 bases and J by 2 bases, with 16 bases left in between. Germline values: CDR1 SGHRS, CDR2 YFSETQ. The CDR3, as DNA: TGCGCCAGCGCCCAGGGGGGGGCTGCCTACGAGCAGTACTTC. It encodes CASAQGGAAYEQYF.

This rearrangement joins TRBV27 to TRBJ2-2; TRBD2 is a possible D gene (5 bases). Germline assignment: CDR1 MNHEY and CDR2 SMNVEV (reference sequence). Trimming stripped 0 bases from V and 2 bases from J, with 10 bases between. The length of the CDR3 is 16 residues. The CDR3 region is CASSLSEDSNTGELFF. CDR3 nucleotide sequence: TGTGCCAGCAGTTTATCGGAGGACTCTAACACCGGGGAGCTGTTTTTT.